This T cell receptor (beta chain) is from a study of post-analysis software for immune sequencing data. Study-wide points: Diversity measured as normalized Chao1 was significantly lower in multiple sclerosis patients than in controls.

Sequencing libraries made from TCR beta cDNA carried unique molecular identifiers. TCRdb processed the PCR reads anew with MiXCR; each CDR3 protein has one entry. Among about 430,000 distinct CDR3 sequences listed, about 39% were seen once. Comment on this clonotype: The antigen is undetermined.

Sample: blood. The clonotype was recovered from a girl aged 2 to 9 with multiple sclerosis.

CDR3 sequence reads: CASSEYEQFF. CDR3 DNA sequence: TGTGCCAGCAGTGAGTATGAGCAGTTCTTC. The chain is built from TRBV6-1 and TRBJ2-1; D gene unclear. Germline V gene lookup returns CDR1 MNHNS and CDR2 SASEGT. Trimming cost V 3 bases and J 8 bases, with 2 bases left between them. The CDR3 is 10 residues long.